One sample yielded the 14 T cell receptor beta chains listed below, sequenced in a study of follicular helper T cells after annual influenza vaccination. Stated time point: 2015-2016 season, pre-vaccination. Some clones are missing from TCRdb's copy, which holds only in-frame ones; the method was immunoSEQ multiplex PCR. The data contain about 14,000 clones, just under 80% of them seen just once; the ten biggest clones take up roughly 0.45%. Sample: CXCR5- memory CD4+ T cells sorted from blood, taken on the day of influenza vaccination. These receptors all come from an adult who received the influenza vaccine.

A word on this clone: A read error may produce the germline difference seen at one junction end. The chain employs TRBV6-1 and TRBJ1-6, with TRBD1 identical over 7 bases. The germline gives CDR1 MNHNS, CDR2 SASEGT. The CDR3 spans 14 residues. The CDR3 DNA reads as TGTGCCAGCACTGAAGGGCAGGGGGAATCACCCCTCCACTTT. Its protein product is CASTEGQGESPLHF.

The rearrangement links TRBV4-2 to TRBJ2-7, with D perhaps TRBD1 or TRBD2 (5 bases each). Germline-derived CDR1 and CDR2 are LGHNA and YNFKEQ. V was pared by 6 bases and J by 2 bases, with 17 bases between. CDR3 size: 15 residues. In nucleotides, the CDR3 is TGTGCCAGCAGTCGCCAGGGTGAGGGCACCTACGAGCAGTACTTC. This codes for CASSRQGEGTYEQYF.

The chain joins TRBV7-8 to TRBJ2-6; perhaps TRBD1 as D (6 bases). The germline V gene encodes CDR1 SGHVS and CDR2 FQNEAQ. The CDR3 has 16 amino acids. The ends were cut back, 2 bases at V and 4 bases at J, with 12 bases in the middle. The CDR3 region is CASSLQGMAGANVLTF. The CDR3 DNA follows: TGTGCCAGCAGCTTACAGGGGATGGCCGGGGCCAACGTCCTGACTTTC.

V and J are TRBV5-1 and TRBJ2-1; tentative D call: TRBD2 (5 bases). Trimming pared 0 bases from V and 8 bases from J, leaving 15 bases between. The CDR3 extends over 15 amino acids. Germline-derived CDR1 and CDR2 are SGHRS and YFSETQ. CDR3 sequence: CASSLGGRQRDEQFF. The CDR3 region has the DNA TGCGCCAGCAGCTTGGGCGGGCGTCAGAGGGATGAGCAGTTCTTC.

The chain uses TRBV10-3 and TRBJ2-7, with a weak D call TRBD2 (6 bases). CDR1 ENHRY and CDR2 SYGVKD come from the germline V gene. Trimming removed 0 bases from V and 4 bases from J, with 16 bases in between. CDR3 length: 16 amino acids. The CDR3 nucleotides are TGTGCCATCAGTGAGTCGGGGGGAATAGCCCCTTACGAGCAGTACTTC. This encodes CAISESGGIAPYEQYF.

This clone was counted once. The chain carries TRBV6-6 and TRBJ2-7; 8 bases are a match to TRBD2. J lost 4 bases, V lost 6 bases, and 8 bases had no gene match. The CDR3 sequence is 14 residues long. Germline V lookup: CDR1 MNHNY, CDR2 SVGAGI (reference sequence). CDR3 amino acids: CASSSSGGRYEQYF. CDR3 bases: TGTGCCAGCAGCTCCAGCGGGGGTCGTTACGAGCAGTACTTC.

V and J are TRBV9 and TRBJ1-3; 10 bases line up with TRBD1. This CDR3 has 15 amino acids. Losses at the gene ends were 3 bases for V and 2 bases for J; bases not matched to a gene: 2. Germline CDR1 and CDR2: SGDLS and YYNGEE. In DNA form, the CDR3 reads TGTGCCAGCAGCGCCGACAGGGGGCCTGGAAACACCATATATTTT. Amino acid sequence: CASSADRGPGNTIYF.

V usage is TRBV5-4 and J usage is TRBJ2-1; weak D call: TRBD1 (5 bases). V lost 3 bases, J lost 5 bases, and 15 bases lay in between. CDR1 SGHNT and CDR2 YYREEE come from the germline V gene (reference sequence). CDR3 length equals 15 residues. This CDR3 reads CASSSTESLNNEQFF. The CDR3 coding sequence is TGTGCCAGCAGCTCGACAGAGTCATTAAACAATGAGCAGTTCTTC.

The chain recombines TRBV4-3 with TRBJ2-7; 7 positions match TRBD2. Germline lookup yields CDR1 LGHNA and CDR2 YSLEER. This CDR3 spans 16 amino acids. V shed 4 bases and J 6 bases; nucleotides not matched to a gene: 15. The CDR3 sequence: CASSLGVGGWGGEQYF. CDR3 in DNA: TGCGCCAGCAGCCTTGGCGTGGGGGGGTGGGGCGGCGAGCAGTACTTC.

J is TRBJ2-7 and V is TRBV10-3, with D possibly matching TRBD2 (5 bases). Germline loops: CDR1 ENHRY, CDR2 SYGVKD. This CDR3 has 12 residues. The V end lost 6 bases, the J end lost 2 bases, and 8 bases lay between the germline ends. The DNA for the CDR3 is TGTGCCATCAGCGCCGGGACCTACGAGCAGTACTTC. The encoded protein is CAISAGTYEQYF.

This clone turned up a few times. This chain joins TRBV7-7 and TRBJ2-2; D is undetermined. V was trimmed by 5 bases and J by 4 bases, leaving 8 bases between them. This CDR3 has 13 amino acids. Germline values: CDR1 SSHAT, CDR2 FNYEAQ (reference sequence). CDR3 protein: CASSPGPTGELFF. CDR3 nucleotide sequence: TGTGCCAGCAGCCCTGGGCCCACCGGGGAGCTGTTTTTT.

This chain joins TRBV5-1 and TRBJ2-1; tentative D call: TRBD1 (5 bases). This CDR3 has 16 amino acids. V lost 0 bases and J 8 bases, leaving 18 bases between the germline ends. Per germline, CDR1 SGHRS and CDR2 YFSETQ. The CDR3 spells CASSLAWTISGDEQFF. CDR3 nucleotide sequence: TGCGCCAGCAGCTTGGCCTGGACAATCAGTGGCGATGAGCAGTTCTTC.

J is TRBJ2-3 and V is TRBV2, with 7 positions matching TRBD1. Looked up from germline, CDR1 is SNHLY and CDR2 is FYNNEI. The CDR3 is 15 amino acids. J gave up 0 bases and V 6 bases, and 6 bases lay outside the gene matches. This chain's CDR3 is CASRKGAASTDTQYF. In nucleotides, the CDR3 is TGTGCCAGCAGAAAGGGGGCGGCTAGCACAGATACGCAGTATTTT.

This chain links TRBV6-1 with TRBJ2-7; D may be TRBD1 or TRBD2 (5 bases each). Deletions cut 6 bases from V and 2 bases from J, with 11 bases between. From germline, CDR1 is MNHNS and CDR2 SASEGT. CDR3 length: 13 amino acids. The CDR3 coding sequence is TGTGCCAGCAGCTTCGGGACGGCCTACGAGCAGTACTTC. Its translation: CASSFGTAYEQYF.